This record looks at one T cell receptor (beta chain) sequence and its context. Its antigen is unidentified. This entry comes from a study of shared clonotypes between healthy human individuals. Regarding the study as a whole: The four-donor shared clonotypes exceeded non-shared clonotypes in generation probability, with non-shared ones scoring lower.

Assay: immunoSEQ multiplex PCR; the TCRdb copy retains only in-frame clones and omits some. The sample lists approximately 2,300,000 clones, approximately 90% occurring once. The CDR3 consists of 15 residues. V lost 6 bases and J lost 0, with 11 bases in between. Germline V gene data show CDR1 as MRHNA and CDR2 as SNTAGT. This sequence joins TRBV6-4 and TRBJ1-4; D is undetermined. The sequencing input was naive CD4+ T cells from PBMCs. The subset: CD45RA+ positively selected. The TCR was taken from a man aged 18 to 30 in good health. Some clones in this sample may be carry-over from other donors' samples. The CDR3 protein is CASRSQETTNEKLFF. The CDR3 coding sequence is TGTGCCAGCAGGTCCCAAGAAACAACTAATGAAAAACTGTTTTTT.